A single sample is the source of the 4 T cell receptor beta chains below, sequenced in a study of cytomegalovirus exposure and HLA in healthy donors. A multiplex PCR was run with 60 Vbeta primers and 13 Jbeta primers. TCRdb keeps only in-frame clones here, not all; method: immunoSEQ multiplex PCR. Of about 160,000 clones listed, 80% to 85% are singletons. Sample: PBMCs. The receptors here all came from a human donor in good health.

This clone has just one count. The chain joins TRBV29-1 to TRBJ2-1; a possible D gene is TRBD2 (5 bases). V dropped 8 bases and J dropped 8 bases, with 16 bases sitting between them. This CDR3 contains 12 residues. Germline loops: CDR1 SQVTM, CDR2 ANQGSEA. CDR3 DNA sequence: TGCAGCCTAGCTGGCACGGCCGATGAGCAGTTCTTC. It specifies CSLAGTADEQFF.

This chain links TRBV6-1 with TRBJ2-7; TRBD1 aligns across 7 bases. The CDR3 covers 15 residues. From germline, CDR1 is MNHNS and CDR2 SASEGT. J lost 3 bases, V lost 6 bases, and 11 bases had no gene match. Written as DNA, the CDR3 is TGTGCCAGCAGCCACACAGCAGGGACAGTCTACGAGCAGTACTTC. This sequence encodes CASSHTAGTVYEQYF.

The chain employs TRBV5-4 and TRBJ1-6; D is perhaps TRBD1 (6 bases). The germline V gene encodes CDR1 SGHNT and CDR2 YYREEE (reference sequence). V gave up 4 bases and J gave up 7 bases, with 15 bases separating them. The CDR3 covers 15 residues. CDR3 coding DNA: TGTGCCAGCAGCGTAGGGACACCGGGCAATTCACCCCTCCACTTT. It translates to CASSVGTPGNSPLHF.

The gene calls are TRBV2 and TRBJ2-5, with 9 bases that match TRBD2. With V trimmed by 6 bases and J by 3 bases, 8 bases remained unmatched. The CDR3 length is 15 residues. CDR1 is SNHLY, CDR2 FYNNEI, per germline. CDR3: CASRARAGGEETQYF. CDR3 coding DNA: TGTGCCAGCAGAGCCAGAGCGGGGGGAGAAGAGACCCAGTACTTC.